This entry concerns a single T cell receptor (beta chain). V lost 2 bases, J lost 4 bases, and 14 bases lay in between. Germline V CDR1 and CDR2: MNHNS, SASEGT. This CDR3 has 15 residues. This entry belongs to a study of graft-versus-host responses after intestinal transplantation. Study as a whole: Among the recipients, transplants were multivisceral, liver-intestinal, or isolated intestinal. Each recipient received anti-thymocyte globulin induction, then tacrolimus and steroids for around 3 years.

The method was immunoSEQ multiplex PCR; TCRdb's version includes in-frame clones alone and lacks a portion of them. The table has about 25,000 clones, over 75% seen once. This specimen was PBMCs, taken more than 450 days after intestinal transplant. The TCR originated in a human patient who received an intestinal transplant, so some T cells may come from the graft donor. The V gene is TRBV6-1, the J gene TRBJ2-5; D might be TRBD1 or TRBD2, each matching 5 bases. In DNA form, the CDR3 reads TGTGCCAGCAGTGAACCGGACGGGGCGGGAGAGACCCAGTACTTC. Encoded protein: CASSEPDGAGETQYF.